These 9 T cell receptor beta chains share one sample of origin, sequenced in a study of T cell responses to AZD1222 COVID-19 vaccine. Libraries were prepared by immunoSEQ multiplex PCR; TCRdb keeps only in-frame clonotypes and omits some of them. The sample contains about 110,000 clones, roughly 87% of which appear only once. The sample was peripheral blood, taken on day 0 of AZD1222 vaccination. Receptors were obtained from an adult in good health.

The chain is built from TRBV12-3 or TRBV12-4 and TRBJ1-2; D might be TRBD1 (5 bases). V gave up 4 bases and J gave up 6 bases, with 12 bases separating them. CDR3 length: 13 residues. CDR3 sequence: CASSYQGANGYTF. The CDR3, as DNA: TGTGCCAGCAGTTACCAAGGGGCGAATGGCTACACCTTC.

CDR3 amino acids: CASSLRQGLNGYTF. In DNA, the CDR3 is TGTGCCAGCAGTCTGCGACAGGGTCTCAATGGCTACACCTTC. The rearrangement uses TRBV27 and TRBJ1-2; 7 bases align to TRBD1. Germline V gene data show CDR1 as MNHEY and CDR2 as SMNVEV (reference sequence). The CDR3 length is 14 residues. Trimming at V came to 5 bases and at J to 6 bases, leaving 9 bases not matched to a gene.

The V and J genes are TRBV24-1 and TRBJ2-5, with TRBD1 matching over 7 bases. Germline V gene lookup returns CDR1 KGHDR and CDR2 SFDVKD. CDR3 length: 15 residues. The V and J ends lost 9 bases and 3 bases, in that order; junction bases with no gene match: 12. In DNA, the CDR3 is TGTGCCACCGCTCAGACAGGGCACAACGAAGAGACCCAGTACTTC. This gives the protein CATAQTGHNEETQYF.

The chain joins TRBV6-1 to TRBJ2-5; D unresolved. Germline V CDR1 and CDR2: MNHNS, SASEGT. The CDR3 runs to 11 residues. V lost 3 bases to trimming and J lost 9 bases, with 8 bases between them. The CDR3 region has the DNA TGTGCCAGCAGTGAGACTGGGGCCCAGTACTTC. This gives the protein CASSETGAQYF.

V usage is TRBV2 and J usage is TRBJ1-3; D not resolved. The germline CDR1 and CDR2 sequences are SNHLY and FYNNEI. With 3 bases removed from V and 0 bases from J, the gap between germline ends came to 12 bases. The CDR3 contains 16 residues. This CDR3 reads CASSDPRRASGNTIYF. DNA of the CDR3: TGTGCCAGCAGTGACCCGAGGCGGGCCTCTGGAAACACCATATATTTT.

There are a few counts of this clone. The J gene is TRBJ2-7, the V gene TRBV27, with D perhaps TRBD2 (7 bases). The CDR3 contains 13 residues. Trimming left V 0 bases short and J 8 bases short, with 11 bases between. Germline loops: CDR1 MNHEY, CDR2 SMNVEV (reference sequence). This chain's CDR3 is CASSLSAGAKQYF. Here the CDR3 DNA reads TGTGCCAGCAGTTTATCGGCGGGGGCGAAGCAGTACTTC.

This clone was seen a few times. This chain's CDR3 is CASSYREPNSPLHF. The DNA of the CDR3 is TGTGCCAGCAGTTACAGGGAACCCAATTCACCCCTCCACTTT. The V and J genes are TRBV27 and TRBJ1-6; a weak D match, TRBD1 (6 bases). Germline V lookup: CDR1 MNHEY, CDR2 SMNVEV (reference sequence). CDR3 length: 14 residues. Trimming left V 4 bases short and J 7 bases short, with 11 bases between.

The CDR3 loop reads CASGRGGGSYNSPLHF. CDR3 nucleotides: TGTGCTAGTGGCCGAGGGGGGGGTTCCTATAATTCACCCCTCCACTTT. The chain joins TRBV12-5 to TRBJ1-6; a weak D match, TRBD1 (6 bases). Germline V CDR1 and CDR2: LGHNT, FRNRAP. This CDR3 spans 16 amino acids. V lost 6 bases and J 1 base, leaving 13 bases between the germline ends.

The chain combines TRBV7-9 with TRBJ2-2; a possible D gene is TRBD2 (6 bases). Germline CDR1 SEHNR, CDR2 FQNEAQ (reference sequence). V was pared by 5 bases and J by 7 bases, with 17 bases between. The CDR3 runs 15 residues. In nucleotides, the CDR3 is TGTGCCAGCAGCCGCGGACTAAGGGGTGTCGGGGAGCTGTTTTTT. This sequence encodes CASSRGLRGVGELFF. Full variable domain (missing parts from reference TRBV7-9 and TRBJ2-2): DTGVSQNPRHKITKRGQNVTFRCDPISEHNRLYWYRQTLGQGPEFLTYFQNEAQLEKSRLLSDRFSAERPKGSFSTLEIQRTEQGDSAMYLCASSRGLRGVGELFFGEGSRLTVL.